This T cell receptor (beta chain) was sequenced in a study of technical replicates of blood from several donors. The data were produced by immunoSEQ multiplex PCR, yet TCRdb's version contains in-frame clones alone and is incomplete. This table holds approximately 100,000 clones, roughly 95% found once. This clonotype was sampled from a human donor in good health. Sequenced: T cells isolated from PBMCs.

As DNA, the CDR3 is TGTGCCAGCAGTTTCCCGAGGGAGGGTGAAGCTTTCTTT. Amino acid sequence: CASSFPREGEAFF. This sequence joins TRBV28 and TRBJ1-1; D is undetermined. This CDR3 spans 13 amino acids. From germline, CDR1 is MDHEN and CDR2 SYDVKM. V was clipped by 3 bases and J by 7 bases, with 12 bases between them.